The present T cell receptor beta chain was sequenced within a study of T cell repertoires in aging, cancer and after chemotherapy. On the study more broadly: About 8.8 million TCR reads made up the full dataset. Overall study findings and caveats: Across the chemotherapy interval, each cancer cohort showed higher median generation probability, suggesting thymic rebound.

The template was genomic DNA from peripheral blood, not RNA. As for this clonotype: Its cognate antigen is unknown.

CDR3 size: 15 residues. Trimming took 2 bases from V and 4 from J; bases not matched to a gene: 6. Germline loops: CDR1 SGHTA, CDR2 FQGNSA. A mixed TRB-A/B primer pool amplified rearranged TRB by multiplex touch-down PCR. TCRdb passed the multiplex PCR reads through MiXCR, listing each CDR3 protein once. In the table there are under 2,000 distinct CDR3 sequences, around 50% of which are singletons. What was sequenced was blood. The chain joins TRBV7-2 to TRBJ2-7, with 9 bases fitting TRBD1. The origin of this receptor is a human donor with a solid tumor. CDR3 nucleotides: TGTGCCAGCAGCTTAAGGACAGGGGAGAGGTACGAGCAGTACTTC. Amino acids: CASSLRTGERYEQYF.